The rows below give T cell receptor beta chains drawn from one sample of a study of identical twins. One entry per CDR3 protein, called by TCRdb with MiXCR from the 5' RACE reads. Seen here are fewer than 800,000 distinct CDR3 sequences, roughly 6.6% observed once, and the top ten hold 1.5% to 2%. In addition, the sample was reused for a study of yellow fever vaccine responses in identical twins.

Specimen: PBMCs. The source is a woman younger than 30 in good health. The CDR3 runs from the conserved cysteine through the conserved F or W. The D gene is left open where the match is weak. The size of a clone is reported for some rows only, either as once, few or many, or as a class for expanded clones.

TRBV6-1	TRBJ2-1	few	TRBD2	TGTGCCAGCAGTGCCTGGACTAGCGAGCATCCTAGGAATGAGCAGTTCTTC	CASSAWTSEHPRNEQFF
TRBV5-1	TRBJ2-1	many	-	TGCGCCAGCAGCTTGGGAGCCGGTGAGCAGTTCTTC	CASSLGAGEQFF
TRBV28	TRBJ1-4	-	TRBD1	TGTGCCAGCAGTACAACAGGGGGAACTAATGAAAAACTGTTTTTT	CASSTTGGTNEKLFF
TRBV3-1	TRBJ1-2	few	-	TGTGCCAGCAGCCAGAAGGGGGGAAGTAATGGCTACACCTTC	CASSQKGGSNGYTF
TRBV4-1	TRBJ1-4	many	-	TGCGCCAGCAGCCAACCTCGTAGCGGAACTAATGAAAAACTGTTTTTT	CASSQPRSGTNEKLFF
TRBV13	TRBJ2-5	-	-	TGTGCCAGCAGCCCCCAGCCACAAGAGACCCAGTACTTC	CASSPQPQETQYF
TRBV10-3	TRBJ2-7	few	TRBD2	TGTGCCATCAGTGAGGCTAGCGGGAGGGACGAGCAGTACTTC	CAISEASGRDEQYF
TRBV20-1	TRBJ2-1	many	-	TGCAGTGCTAGAGATTGGTCTAGAGGCAATGAGCAGTTCTTC	CSARDWSRGNEQFF
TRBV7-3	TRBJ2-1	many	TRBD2	TGTGCCAGCAGCTTAACTAGCGGGAGTCGAAATGAGCAGTTCTTC	CASSLTSGSRNEQFF
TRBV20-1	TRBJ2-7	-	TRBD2	TGCAGTAAACTACCCAGGGTACTAGCGGGAGGGCCCTACGAGCAGTACTTC	CSKLPRVLAGGPYEQYF
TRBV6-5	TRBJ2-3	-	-	TGTGCCAGCAGTTACGATAGGAGGGGAATCACAGATACGCAGTATTTT	CASSYDRRGITDTQYF
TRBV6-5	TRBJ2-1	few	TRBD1	TGTGCCAGCAGTTACGGGACAGGGCAAGTCGGTGCCTACAATGAGCAGTTCTTC	CASSYGTGQVGAYNEQFF
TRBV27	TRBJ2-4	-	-	TGTGCCAGCAGTTTATGGTCATCAGCCATTCAGTACTTC	CASSLWSSAIQYF
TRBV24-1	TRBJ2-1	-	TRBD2	TGTGCCACCAGTGATAGCCGCGGGAGGTCGGTCGGTGAGCAGTTCTTC	CATSDSRGRSVGEQFF
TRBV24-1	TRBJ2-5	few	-	TGTGCCACCAGTGGGGAGAACAGTCAAGAGACCCAGTACTTC	CATSGENSQETQYF
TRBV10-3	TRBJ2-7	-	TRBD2	TGTGCCATCAGTGAAAGGACTAGTGACGAGCAGTACTTC	CAISERTSDEQYF
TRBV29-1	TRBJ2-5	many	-	TGCAGCGTTCCTAGGGACGGACCGGAGACCCAGTACTTC	CSVPRDGPETQYF